The 6 T cell receptor beta chains below were found in one sample sequenced in a study of T cells in Graves' hyperthyroidism and ophthalmopathy. Using RNA transcripts as the source, TCR beta CDR3 regions were amplified. With the HTBI primer set, the TCR CDR3 went through a first round of RT-PCR. TCRdb independently ran MiXCR on the multiplex PCR reads; one entry per CDR3 protein. Among 530,000 or so distinct CDR3 sequences listed, 17% were seen once. Sequences were obtained from blood. The source is a woman aged 18-29 years with Graves' ophthalmopathy.

This clonotype was found many times. This chain joins TRBV28 and TRBJ2-1; D is undetermined. Looked up from germline, CDR1 is MDHEN and CDR2 is SYDVKM. The CDR3 length is 13 residues. The V end lost 2 bases, the J end lost 2 bases, and 4 bases lay between the germline ends. The CDR3 sequence is CASSLLAYNEQFF. DNA of the CDR3: TGTGCCAGCAGTTTACTAGCCTACAATGAGCAGTTCTTC.

CDR3 in amino acids: CASSLMFRSSYNEQFF. The CDR3 DNA sequence: TGTGCCAGCAGTTTAATGTTCCGGAGCTCCTACAATGAGCAGTTCTTC. This chain links TRBV27 with TRBJ2-1; D unresolved. The CDR3 contains 16 residues. Per the germline V gene, CDR1 is MNHEY and CDR2 is SMNVEV (reference sequence). The V end lost 2 bases, the J end lost 0 bases, and 11 bases lay between the germline ends.

V is TRBV20-1 and J is TRBJ2-1; weak D call: TRBD2 (5 bases). The CDR3 length is 14 residues. CDR1 is DFQATT and CDR2 is SNEGSKA in the germline V gene (reference sequence). Trimming removed 3 bases at V and 5 bases at J, with 14 bases between. CDR3 nucleotide sequence: TGCAGTGCTAGGGCCCTGGTGAGGGACAATGAGCAGTTCTTC. Translating gives CSARALVRDNEQFF.

Comments on this clonotype: It may be a read error: a sequence one base away is much more abundant. This chain joins TRBV28 and TRBJ1-1; 7 nucleotides align to TRBD1. The CDR3 is 14 amino acids. Germline CDR1 and CDR2: MDHEN and SYDVKM. The CDR3 reads CASRAGTVNTEPFF. CDR3 nucleotide sequence: TGTGCCAGCAGGGCCGGGACAGTGAACACTGAACCTTTCTTT.

The V call is TRBV20-1, the J call TRBJ2-1, with 8 bases that match TRBD2. This CDR3 is built from 14 residues. Germline CDR1 is DFQATT and CDR2 is SNEGSKA (reference sequence). The V and J ends lost 3 bases and 9 bases, in that order; junction bases with no gene match: 10. The CDR3 nucleotides read TGCAGTGCTAGTAGACTAGCGAGGGTCGGTGAGCAGTTCTTC. Amino acid sequence: CSASRLARVGEQFF.

The sample holds a few counts of this clonotype. The chain combines TRBV27 with TRBJ1-1, with 7 bases fitting TRBD1. The germline gives CDR1 MNHEY, CDR2 SMNVEV (reference sequence). The CDR3 contains 15 residues. V was clipped by 5 bases and J by 0 bases; unmatched bases: 6. In nucleotides, the CDR3 is TGTGCCAGCAGTGAGGGGGCAGGGCTGAACACTGAAGCTTTCTTT. Protein product: CASSEGAGLNTEAFF.